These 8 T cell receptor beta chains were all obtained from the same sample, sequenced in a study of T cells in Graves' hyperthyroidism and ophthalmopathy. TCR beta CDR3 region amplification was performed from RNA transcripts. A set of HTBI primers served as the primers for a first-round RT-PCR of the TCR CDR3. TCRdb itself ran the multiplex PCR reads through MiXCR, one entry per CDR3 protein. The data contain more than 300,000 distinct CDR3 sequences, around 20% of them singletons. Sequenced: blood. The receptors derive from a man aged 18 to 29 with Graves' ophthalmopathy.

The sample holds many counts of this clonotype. CDR3 DNA: TGTGCCAGCAGTTTAGCTAGTCATGAGCAGTTCTTC. It is translated as CASSLASHEQFF. The J gene is TRBJ2-1, the V gene TRBV12-3 or TRBV12-4; no firm D call. Trimming removed 0 bases at V and 8 bases at J, with 5 bases between. There are 12 residues in the CDR3.

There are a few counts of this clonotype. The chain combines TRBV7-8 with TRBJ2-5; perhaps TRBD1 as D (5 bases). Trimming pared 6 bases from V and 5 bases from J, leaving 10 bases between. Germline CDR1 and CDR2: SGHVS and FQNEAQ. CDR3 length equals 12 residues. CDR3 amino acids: CASRQRGETQYF. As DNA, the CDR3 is TGTGCCAGCAGACAAAGGGGCGAGACCCAGTACTTC.

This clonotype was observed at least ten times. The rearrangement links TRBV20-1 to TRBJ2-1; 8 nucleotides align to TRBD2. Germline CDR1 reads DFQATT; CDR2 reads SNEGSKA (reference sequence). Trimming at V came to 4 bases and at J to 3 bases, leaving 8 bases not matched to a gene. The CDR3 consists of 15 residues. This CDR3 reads CSATISGVRYNEQFF. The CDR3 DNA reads TGCAGTGCTACTATTAGCGGGGTCCGCTACAATGAGCAGTTCTTC.

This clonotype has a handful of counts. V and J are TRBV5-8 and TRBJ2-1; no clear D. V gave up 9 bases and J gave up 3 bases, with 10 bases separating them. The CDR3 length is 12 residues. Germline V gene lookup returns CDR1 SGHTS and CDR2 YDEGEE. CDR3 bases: TGTGCCACCCAGGTGATCTACAATGAGCAGTTCTTC. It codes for CATQVIYNEQFF.

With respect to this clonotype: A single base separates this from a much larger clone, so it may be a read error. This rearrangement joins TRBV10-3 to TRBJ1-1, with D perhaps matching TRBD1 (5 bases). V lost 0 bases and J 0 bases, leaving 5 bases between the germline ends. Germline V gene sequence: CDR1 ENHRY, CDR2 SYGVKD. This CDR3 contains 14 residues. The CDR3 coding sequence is TGTGCCATCAGTGAGTCGGGGGTGAACACTGAAGCTTTCTTT. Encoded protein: CAISESGVNTEAFF.

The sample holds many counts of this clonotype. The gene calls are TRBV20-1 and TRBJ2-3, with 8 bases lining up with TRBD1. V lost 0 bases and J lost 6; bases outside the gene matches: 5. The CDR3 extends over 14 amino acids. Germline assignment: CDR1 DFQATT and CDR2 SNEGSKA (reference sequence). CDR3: CSAREAGGKDTQYF. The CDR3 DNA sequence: TGCAGTGCTAGAGAAGCAGGGGGCAAGGATACGCAGTATTTT.

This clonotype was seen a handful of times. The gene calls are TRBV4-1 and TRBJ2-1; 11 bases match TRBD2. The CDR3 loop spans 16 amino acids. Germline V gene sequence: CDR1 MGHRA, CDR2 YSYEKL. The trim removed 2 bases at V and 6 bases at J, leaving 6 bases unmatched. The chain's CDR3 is CASSQPTSGVGNEQFF. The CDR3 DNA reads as TGCGCCAGCAGCCAACCGACTAGCGGGGTTGGCAATGAGCAGTTCTTC.

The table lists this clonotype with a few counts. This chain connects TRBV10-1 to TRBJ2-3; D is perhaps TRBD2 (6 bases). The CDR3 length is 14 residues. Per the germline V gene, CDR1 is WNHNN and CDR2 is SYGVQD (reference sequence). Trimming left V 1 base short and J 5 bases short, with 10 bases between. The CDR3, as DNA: TGCGCCAGCAGTGAGTATCGGGAGCGAGATACGCAGTATTTT. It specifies CASSEYRERDTQYF.